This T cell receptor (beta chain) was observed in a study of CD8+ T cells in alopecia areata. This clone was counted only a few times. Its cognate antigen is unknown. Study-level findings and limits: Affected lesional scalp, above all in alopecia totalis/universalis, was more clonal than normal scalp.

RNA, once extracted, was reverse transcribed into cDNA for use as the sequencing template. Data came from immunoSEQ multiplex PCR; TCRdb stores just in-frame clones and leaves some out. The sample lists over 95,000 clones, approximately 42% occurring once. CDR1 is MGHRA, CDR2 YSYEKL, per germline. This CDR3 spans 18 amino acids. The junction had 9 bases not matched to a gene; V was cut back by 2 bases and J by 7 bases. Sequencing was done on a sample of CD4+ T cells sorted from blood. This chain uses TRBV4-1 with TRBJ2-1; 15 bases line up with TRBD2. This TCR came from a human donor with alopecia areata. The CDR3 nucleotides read TGCGCCAGCAGCCAACTCGGACTAGCGGGAGGGGGGTGGAATGAGCAGTTCTTC. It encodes CASSQLGLAGGGWNEQFF.